A single sample is the source of the 21 T cell receptor beta chains below, sequenced in a study of cytomegalovirus exposure and HLA in healthy donors. The PCR employed 60 Vbeta primers together with 13 Jbeta primers. Profiled with immunoSEQ multiplex PCR; TCRdb holds only in-frame clones, not every one. The sample has about 170,000 clones, 82% seen once. What was sequenced was PBMCs. These receptors came from a male donor in good health and CMV-seronegative.

A remark on this clone: One junction end disagrees with the germline gene, perhaps due to a read error. V gene TRBV7-9 combines with J gene TRBJ1-5; D perhaps matches TRBD1 (6 bases). Per the germline V gene, CDR1 is SEHNR and CDR2 is FQNEAQ (reference sequence). CDR3 length: 14 residues. The CDR3 sequence is CSSSLQGTNQPQHF. As DNA, the CDR3 is TGTTCCAGCAGCTTACAGGGTACCAATCAGCCCCAGCATTTT.

In DNA, the CDR3 is TGCGCCAGCAGCTTGGCCACGGGACAGGGCGGGGCCGGGGAGCTGTTTTTT. Its translation: CASSLATGQGGAGELFF. This chain joins TRBV5-1 and TRBJ2-2; 9 nucleotides align to TRBD1. Trimming cost V 0 bases and J 6 bases; bases outside gene matches: 9. This CDR3 has 17 residues. CDR1 is SGHRS and CDR2 is YFSETQ in the germline V gene.

The chain employs TRBV4-1 and TRBJ1-2, with a tentative D call TRBD1 (6 bases). This CDR3 region has 13 residues. V was trimmed by 4 bases and J by 5 bases, leaving 11 bases between them. CDR1 MGHRA and CDR2 YSYEKL come from the germline V gene. CDR3 coding DNA: TGCGCCAGCAGCCGCAACAGGGATTATGGCTACACCTTC. Encoded protein: CASSRNRDYGYTF.

The chain links TRBV7-6 to TRBJ1-3; the match to TRBD1 covers 10 bases. This CDR3 region has 17 residues. Germline CDR1 reads SGHVS; CDR2 reads FNYEAQ. The junction had 9 bases not matched to a gene; V was cut back by 5 bases and J by 2 bases. The CDR3 region is CASSGGGQGNTGNTIYF. The CDR3 bases are TGTGCCAGCAGCGGAGGGGGACAGGGGAATACTGGAAACACCATATATTTT. Drawing the rest from reference TRBV7-6 and TRBJ1-3, the complete variable domain is GAGVSQSPRYKVTKRGQDVALRCDPISGHVSLYWYRQALGQGPEFLTYFNYEAQQDKSGLPNDRFSAERPEGSISTLTIQRTEQRDSAMYRCASSGGGQGNTGNTIYFGEGSWLTVV.

CDR3 residues: CASSGGIAGRHNEQFF. Written as DNA, the CDR3 is TGTGCCAGCAGTGGAGGTATAGCGGGCCGACACAATGAGCAGTTCTTC. The chain is built from TRBV6-1 and TRBJ2-1; 7 bases line up with TRBD2. Germline CDR1 and CDR2: MNHNS and SASEGT. J gave up 5 bases and V 4 bases, and 11 bases lay outside the gene matches. The CDR3 covers 16 residues.

The chain couples TRBV2 to TRBJ2-1; 12 bases line up with TRBD2. The CDR3 spans 18 residues. V lost 6 bases to trimming and J lost 7 bases; unmatched junction nucleotides: 16. Per germline, CDR1 SNHLY and CDR2 FYNNEI. CDR3 sequence (DNA): TGTGCCAGCAGCCGAGCGGGGGCGACTAGCGGGAGTTCGAATGAGCAGTTCTTC. Protein sequence: CASSRAGATSGSSNEQFF. The full variable domain, in which reference TRBV2 and TRBJ2-1 provide the parts outside the CDR3, is EPEVTQTPSHQVTQMGQEVILRCVPISNHLYFYWYRQILGQKVEFLVSFYNNEISEKSEIFDDQFSVERPDGSNFTLKIRSTKLEDSAMYFCASSRAGATSGSSNEQFFGPGTRLTVL.

The chain carries TRBV7-8 and TRBJ2-3; possible D gene TRBD1, 7 bases. Germline assignment: CDR1 SGHVS and CDR2 FQNEAQ. The length of the CDR3 is 18 residues. V lost 5 bases and J 0 bases, leaving 21 bases between the germline ends. This CDR3 is CASSPRGVWGKSTDTQYF. Written as DNA, the CDR3 is TGTGCCAGCAGCCCCAGGGGGGTCTGGGGCAAGAGCACAGATACGCAGTATTTT.

Written as DNA, the CDR3 is TGTGCCAGCAGTTTCGTTAGCGCGAATGAGCAGTTCTTC. It encodes CASSFVSANEQFF. V usage is TRBV27 and J usage is TRBJ2-1, with D possibly matching TRBD2 (5 bases). Trimming removed 3 bases from V and 7 bases from J, with 10 bases in between. CDR1 is MNHEY and CDR2 is SMNVEV in the germline V gene (reference sequence). The CDR3 loop spans 13 amino acids.

The gene calls are TRBV7-9 and TRBJ2-3; 8 bases map to TRBD1. V lost 5 bases, J lost 3 bases, and 4 bases stayed unmatched. The CDR3 runs 14 residues. Germline V gene sequence: CDR1 SEHNR, CDR2 FQNEAQ (reference sequence). In DNA form, the CDR3 reads TGTGCCAGCAGCAAAAACAGGGGGACAGATACGCAGTATTTT. Protein product: CASSKNRGTDTQYF. The full variable domain, rest sourced from reference TRBV7-9 and TRBJ2-3, is DTGVSQNPRHKITKRGQNVTFRCDPISEHNRLYWYRQTLGQGPEFLTYFQNEAQLEKSRLLSDRFSAERPKGSFSTLEIQRTEQGDSAMYLCASSKNRGTDTQYFGPGTRLTVL.

The chain carries TRBV6-5 and TRBJ1-4, with unresolved D. The V gene's germline CDR1 is MNHEY and CDR2 SVGAGI. The CDR3 totals 14 residues. Trimming removed 6 bases at V and 4 bases at J, with 12 bases between. DNA for the CDR3: TGTGCCAGCAGCCGGACTGCGTATAATGAAAAACTGTTTTTT. It specifies CASSRTAYNEKLFF.

This clone was recorded a few times. The chain has TRBV9 and TRBJ1-4; 7 nucleotides line up with TRBD1. CDR3 length: 16 residues. CDR1 is SGDLS, CDR2 YYNGEE, per germline. Losses at the gene ends were 4 bases for V and 8 bases for J; bases not matched to a gene: 14. The CDR3 reads CASSTQTGALGEKLFF. For the CDR3, the DNA is TGTGCCAGCAGCACCCAAACAGGGGCCTTAGGGGAAAAACTGTTTTTT.

The V and J genes are TRBV7-8 and TRBJ2-5; TRBD1 agrees at 10 bases. This CDR3 contains 16 residues. Germline loops: CDR1 SGHVS, CDR2 FQNEAQ. The V gene end was trimmed by 1 base and the J gene end by 5 bases; junction bases not matched to a gene: 7. CDR3 nucleotide sequence: TGTGCCAGCAGCTTAGAGAGGGGACAGGGGTGGGAGACCCAGTACTTC. Translating gives CASSLERGQGWETQYF.

This clone is a singleton in its sample. The genes are TRBV7-3 and TRBJ1-1; D remains unclear. Germline V gene data show CDR1 as SGHTA and CDR2 as FQGTGA. V lost 5 bases to trimming and J lost 1 base, with 11 bases between them. The CDR3 totals 14 residues. CDR3 sequence (DNA): TGTGCCAGCAGCCAGGACTCCTGGAACACTGAAGCTTTCTTT. This sequence encodes CASSQDSWNTEAFF.

The rearrangement links TRBV5-1 to TRBJ1-3; unclear D gene. Trimming removed 1 base from V and 0 bases from J, with 8 bases in between. The CDR3 extends over 15 amino acids. Germline lookup yields CDR1 SGHRS and CDR2 YFSETQ. The CDR3 sequence: CASSLSGRSGNTIYF. CDR3 bases: TGCGCCAGCAGCTTGTCTGGCCGCTCTGGAAACACCATATATTTT.

The chain joins TRBV5-6 to TRBJ2-3; 9 nucleotides align to TRBD1. This CDR3 is 15 amino acids long. Per germline, CDR1 SGHDT and CDR2 YYEEEE. Trimming at V came to 2 bases and at J to 2 bases, leaving 3 bases not matched to a gene. CDR3 residues: CASSLEQGATDTQYF. CDR3 nucleotides: TGTGCCAGCAGCTTAGAACAGGGGGCCACAGATACGCAGTATTTT.

The rearrangement links TRBV2 to TRBJ2-1; TRBD2 matches 12 bases. Germline V gives CDR1 SNHLY, CDR2 FYNNEI. The V segment lost 1 base and the J segment 4 bases; nucleotides outside the gene matches: 8. This CDR3 spans 18 amino acids. The CDR3 DNA is TGTGCCAGCAGTGAAGGGTTGCTAGCGGGGGGGAATTACAATGAGCAGTTCTTC. Protein sequence: CASSEGLLAGGNYNEQFF.

A few counts support this clone. The limits of the CDR3 on the DNA are not certain, so only TCRdb's listed CDR3 is given. This sample includes further DNA sequences coding for the same CDR3. This chain uses TRBV21-1 with TRBJ2-4; TRBD2 is the table's D call and was not checked against the DNA. TRBV21-1 is shown as a pseudogene. Ends included, the CDR3 has 18 residues. The CDR3 sequence: CASSLGVVAGGSKNIQYF.

This sequence joins TRBV18 and TRBJ2-5; possible D gene TRBD2, 5 bases. In germline, CDR1 is KGHSH, CDR2 LQKENI. The CDR3 extends over 16 amino acids. Trimming took off 6 bases at V and 3 bases at J, with 20 bases between the two ends. DNA for the CDR3: TGTGCCAGCTCCCGCAACATCCCGGGGAATAAAGAGACCCAGTACTTC. This sequence encodes CASSRNIPGNKETQYF.

V and J are TRBV7-9 and TRBJ1-2; D is possibly TRBD1 (5 bases). This CDR3 contains 12 residues. Germline V lookup: CDR1 SEHNR, CDR2 FQNEAQ (reference sequence). V shed 11 bases and J shed 5 bases, with 15 bases lying between them. CDR3 sequence: CAGNAGRYGYTF. As DNA, the CDR3 is TGTGCCGGTAACGCGGGGCGGTATGGCTACACCTTC.

The chain carries TRBV4-3 and TRBJ1-2; no definite D call. The CDR3 consists of 14 residues. CDR1 is LGHNA, CDR2 YSLEER, per germline. Deletions cut 6 bases from V and 0 bases from J, with 11 bases between. This CDR3 reads CASSPKLANYGYTF. The CDR3 DNA reads TGCGCCAGCAGTCCGAAGTTAGCTAACTATGGCTACACCTTC.

This clone has just one count. The rearrangement joins TRBV30 to TRBJ1-1; D remains unclear. Germline V lookup: CDR1 GTSNPN, CDR2 SVGIG (reference sequence). V lost 0 bases and J lost 4, with 9 bases in between. CDR3 size: 13 residues. For the CDR3, the DNA is TGTGCCTGGAGTGTAAGCCCGGTCACTGAAGCTTTCTTT. Its protein is CAWSVSPVTEAFF.